The entry that follows covers one T cell receptor beta chain sequence. Original data processing: The authors estimated nucleated cell counts from reference gene primer amplification. Assay: immunoSEQ multiplex PCR; the TCRdb copy retains only in-frame clones and omits some. The V and J calls and the clone size are those of that table, but D and trimming were determined from the DNA. The data show 120,000 or so clones, around 78% seen once. The source of the sample is a study of blood T cell repertoires in COVID-19. Overall study context: Specimens from acute and convalescent COVID-19 originated in the United States, Italy and Spain.

J lost 0 bases, V lost 7 bases, and 9 bases had no gene match. The CDR3 spans 16 residues. The V gene's germline CDR1 is LNHDA and CDR2 SQIVND (reference sequence). This receptor was identified in a man between 65 and 80 years old with acute or convalescent COVID-19. Sequencing used peripheral blood. The chain links TRBV19 to TRBJ2-5, with TRBD1 identical over 9 bases. The CDR3 here is CASTTMDRGYQETQYF. CDR3 nucleotides: TGTGCCAGTACTACTATGGACAGGGGATACCAAGAGACCCAGTACTTC.